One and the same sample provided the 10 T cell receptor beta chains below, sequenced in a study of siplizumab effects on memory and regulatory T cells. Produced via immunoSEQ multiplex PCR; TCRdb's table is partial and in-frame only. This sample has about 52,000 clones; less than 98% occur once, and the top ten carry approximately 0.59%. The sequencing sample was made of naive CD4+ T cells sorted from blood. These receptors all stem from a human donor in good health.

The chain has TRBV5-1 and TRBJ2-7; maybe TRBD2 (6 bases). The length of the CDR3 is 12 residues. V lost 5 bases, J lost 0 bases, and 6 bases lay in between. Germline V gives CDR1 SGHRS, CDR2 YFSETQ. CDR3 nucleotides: TGCGCCAGCAGGCGGGACTCCTACGAGCAGTACTTC. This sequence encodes CASRRDSYEQYF.

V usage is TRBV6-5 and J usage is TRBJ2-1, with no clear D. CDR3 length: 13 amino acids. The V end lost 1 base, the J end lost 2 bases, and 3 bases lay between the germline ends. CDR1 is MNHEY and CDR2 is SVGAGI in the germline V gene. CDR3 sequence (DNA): TGTGCCAGCAGTTACTTCCCCTACAATGAGCAGTTCTTC. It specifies CASSYFPYNEQFF.

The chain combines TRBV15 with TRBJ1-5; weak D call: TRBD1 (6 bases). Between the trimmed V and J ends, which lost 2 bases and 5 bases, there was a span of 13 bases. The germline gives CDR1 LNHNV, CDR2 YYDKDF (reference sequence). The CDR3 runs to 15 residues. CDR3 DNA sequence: TGTGCCACCAGCAGATCCCCGGGGGGCTATCAGCCCCAGCATTTT. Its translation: CATSRSPGGYQPQHF.

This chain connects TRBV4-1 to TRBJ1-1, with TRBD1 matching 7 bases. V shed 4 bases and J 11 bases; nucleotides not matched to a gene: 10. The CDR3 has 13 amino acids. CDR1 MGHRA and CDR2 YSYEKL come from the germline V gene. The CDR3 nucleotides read TGCGCCAGCAGCCCTCTTACAGGGGAAGGGGCTTTCTTT. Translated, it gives CASSPLTGEGAFF.

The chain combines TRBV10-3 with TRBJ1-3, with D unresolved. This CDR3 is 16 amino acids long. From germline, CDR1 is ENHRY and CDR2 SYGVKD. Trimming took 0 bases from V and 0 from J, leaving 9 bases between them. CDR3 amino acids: CAISESRISSGNTIYF. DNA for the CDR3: TGTGCCATCAGTGAGTCCAGGATAAGCTCTGGAAACACCATATATTTT.

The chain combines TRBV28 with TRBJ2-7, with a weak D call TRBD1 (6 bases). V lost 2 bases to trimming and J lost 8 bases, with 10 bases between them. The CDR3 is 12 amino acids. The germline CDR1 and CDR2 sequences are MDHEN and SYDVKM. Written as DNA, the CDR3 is TGTGCCAGCAGTTTAAGGGGGAGCCAGCAGTACTTC. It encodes CASSLRGSQQYF.

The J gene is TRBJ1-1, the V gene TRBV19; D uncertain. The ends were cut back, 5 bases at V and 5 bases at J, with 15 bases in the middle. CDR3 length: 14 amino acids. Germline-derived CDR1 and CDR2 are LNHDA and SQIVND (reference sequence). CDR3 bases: TGTGCCAGTAGTTCAGAACTCCGAACAACTGAAGCTTTCTTT. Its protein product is CASSSELRTTEAFF.

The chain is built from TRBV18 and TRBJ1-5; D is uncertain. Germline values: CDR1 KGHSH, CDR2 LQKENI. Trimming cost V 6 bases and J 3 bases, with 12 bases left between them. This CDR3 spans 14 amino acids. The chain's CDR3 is CASSSGNSNQPQHF. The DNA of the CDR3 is TGTGCCAGCTCCTCCGGGAATTCCAATCAGCCCCAGCATTTT.

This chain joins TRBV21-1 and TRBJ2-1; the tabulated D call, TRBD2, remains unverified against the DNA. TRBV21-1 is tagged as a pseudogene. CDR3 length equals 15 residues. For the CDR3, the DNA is TGTGCCAGCAACTTAGAGGGAGTCCCCTACAATGAGCAGTTCTTC. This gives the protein CASNLEGVPYNEQFF.

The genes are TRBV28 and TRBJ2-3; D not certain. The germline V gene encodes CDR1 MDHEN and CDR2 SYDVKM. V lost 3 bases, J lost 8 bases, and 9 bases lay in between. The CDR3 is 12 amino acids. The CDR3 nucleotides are TGTGCCAGCAGTTTGATCCCAGGTACGCAGTATTTT. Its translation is CASSLIPGTQYF. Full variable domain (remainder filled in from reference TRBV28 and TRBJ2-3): DVKVTQSSRYLVKRTGEKVFLECVQDMDHENMFWYRQDPGLGLRLIYFSYDVKMKEKGDIPEGYSVSREKKERFSLILESASTNQTSMYLCASSLIPGTQYFGPGTRLTVL.